This TCR beta chain was observed in a study of blood T cell repertoires in COVID-19. The assay was immunoSEQ multiplex PCR, and TCRdb's table has in-frame clones only and misses some. The sample includes around 700,000 clones, more than 80% of them seen just once. Germline-derived CDR1 and CDR2 are SGHRS and YFSETQ. The CDR3 totals 14 residues. The V gene lost 4 bases and the J gene lost 8 bases, with 16 bases spanning the gap. The clonotype comes from a woman aged 18-29 years with acute or convalescent COVID-19. The sequenced sample consisted of peripheral blood. The chain carries TRBV5-1 and TRBJ2-1; maybe TRBD2 (6 bases). Written as DNA, the CDR3 is TGCGCCAGCAGCAGGGCGACTAGTCGTGATGAGCAGTTCTTC. Translating it yields CASSRATSRDEQFF.